This T cell receptor (beta chain) was profiled in a study of blood T cell repertoires in COVID-19. Profiling relied on immunoSEQ multiplex PCR, and the TCRdb table lists in-frame clones only, not all of them. The sample holds 150,000 to 200,000 clones; around 79% are singletons and the top ten take roughly 17%. The sequenced sample consisted of peripheral blood. This TCR was sampled from a man between 60 and 75 years old with active or convalescent COVID-19.

CDR3 sequence reads: CASSYSQGRETQYF. The CDR3 coding sequence is TGTGCCAGCAGTTACTCCCAGGGTAGGGAGACCCAGTACTTC. V gene TRBV6-5 combines with J gene TRBJ2-5; TRBD1 might be the D (5 bases). The V gene's germline CDR1 is MNHEY and CDR2 SVGAGI. V lost 0 bases to trimming and J lost 5 bases, with 10 bases between them. This CDR3 has 14 residues.